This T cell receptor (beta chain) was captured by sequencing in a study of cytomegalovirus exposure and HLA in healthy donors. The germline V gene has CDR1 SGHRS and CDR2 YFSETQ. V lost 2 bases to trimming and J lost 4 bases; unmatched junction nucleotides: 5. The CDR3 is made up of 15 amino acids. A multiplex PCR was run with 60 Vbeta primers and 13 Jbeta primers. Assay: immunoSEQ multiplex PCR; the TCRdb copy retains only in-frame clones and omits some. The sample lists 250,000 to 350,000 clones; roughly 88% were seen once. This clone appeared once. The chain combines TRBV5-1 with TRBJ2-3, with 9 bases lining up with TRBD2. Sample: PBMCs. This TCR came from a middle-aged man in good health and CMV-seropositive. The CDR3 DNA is TGCGCCAGCAGCTTTGGCGGGAGGGGCCCAGATACGCAGTATTTT. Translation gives CASSFGGRGPDTQYF.